Listed below are T cell receptor beta chains from one sample, sequenced in a study of neurological immune-mediated disorders. Via MiXCR, TCRdb re-called the 5' RACE reads, giving one row per CDR3 protein. This table has roughly 66,000 distinct CDR3 sequences, approximately 5% appearing once. Sequenced: PBMCs. These receptors were collected from a woman in her seventies with multiple sclerosis. Each CDR3 is given with its conserved first and last residue. Each record gives: CDR3 protein, J gene, V gene, CDR3 length.

cdr3_aa: CASRPGQGYYTF; j_call: TRBJ1-2; v_call: TRBV6-5; cdr3_length: 12
cdr3_aa: CASSPRGLGNTEAFF; j_call: TRBJ1-1; v_call: TRBV19; cdr3_length: 15
cdr3_aa: CSARDVSGSAYEQYF; j_call: TRBJ2-7; v_call: TRBV20-1; cdr3_length: 15
cdr3_aa: CASSHGQGTGRTDTQYF; j_call: TRBJ2-3; v_call: TRBV7-8; cdr3_length: 17
cdr3_aa: CASSSDQIPNIQYF; j_call: TRBJ2-4; v_call: TRBV5-1; cdr3_length: 14
cdr3_aa: CASSLVAVGGTEAFF; j_call: TRBJ1-1; v_call: TRBV12-3/TRBV12-4; cdr3_length: 15
cdr3_aa: CASSLGLAGASGELFF; j_call: TRBJ2-2; v_call: TRBV7-6; cdr3_length: 16
cdr3_aa: CSARVGTSSETQYF; j_call: TRBJ2-5; v_call: TRBV20-1; cdr3_length: 14
cdr3_aa: CAISDSGGKNIQYF; j_call: TRBJ2-4; v_call: TRBV10-3; cdr3_length: 14
cdr3_aa: CASSSGLTSTDTQYF; j_call: TRBJ2-3; v_call: TRBV12-3/TRBV12-4; cdr3_length: 15
cdr3_aa: CASGTSGRASEQFF; j_call: TRBJ2-1; v_call: TRBV7-9; cdr3_length: 14
cdr3_aa: CATTNRDRAISGANVLTF; j_call: TRBJ2-6; v_call: TRBV15; cdr3_length: 18
cdr3_aa: CASSLGVQNTQYF; j_call: TRBJ2-3; v_call: TRBV7-2; cdr3_length: 13
cdr3_aa: CASRRQLGTEAFF; j_call: TRBJ1-1; v_call: TRBV6-2/TRBV6-3; cdr3_length: 13
cdr3_aa: CASSLAGGLQETQYF; j_call: TRBJ2-5; v_call: TRBV7-3; cdr3_length: 15
cdr3_aa: CASSETGTYGYTF; j_call: TRBJ1-2; v_call: TRBV2; cdr3_length: 13
cdr3_aa: CASSQVALAGGTGELFF; j_call: TRBJ2-2; v_call: TRBV4-2; cdr3_length: 17
cdr3_aa: CSARRQLEQYF; j_call: TRBJ2-7; v_call: TRBV20-1; cdr3_length: 11
cdr3_aa: CASSSQGGLTYEQYF; j_call: TRBJ2-7; v_call: TRBV12-3/TRBV12-4; cdr3_length: 15
cdr3_aa: CASSQDLAGFLGGSLNTEAFF; j_call: TRBJ1-1; v_call: TRBV3-1; cdr3_length: 21
cdr3_aa: CASRKGDKWINEQFF; j_call: TRBJ2-1; v_call: TRBV6-2/TRBV6-3; cdr3_length: 15
cdr3_aa: CASSLSGLNQPQHF; j_call: TRBJ1-5; v_call: TRBV5-6; cdr3_length: 14
cdr3_aa: CASSYLAGGPGADTQYF; j_call: TRBJ2-3; v_call: TRBV7-8; cdr3_length: 17
cdr3_aa: CASSLEVGRETQYF; j_call: TRBJ2-5; v_call: TRBV7-9; cdr3_length: 14
cdr3_aa: CASSRGLAGGPGNEQFF; j_call: TRBJ2-1; v_call: TRBV3-1; cdr3_length: 17
cdr3_aa: CASSSYRGEGEQYF; j_call: TRBJ2-7; v_call: TRBV7-2; cdr3_length: 14
cdr3_aa: CASSLEGRQRQETQYF; j_call: TRBJ2-5; v_call: TRBV5-1; cdr3_length: 16
cdr3_aa: CASSPAAWTGAMEDTQYF; j_call: TRBJ2-3; v_call: TRBV18; cdr3_length: 18
cdr3_aa: CASSLAGTSVDEQFF; j_call: TRBJ2-1; v_call: TRBV7-8; cdr3_length: 15
cdr3_aa: CASSPLTGFSGETQYF; j_call: TRBJ2-5; v_call: TRBV18; cdr3_length: 16